This T cell receptor (beta chain) was identified in a study of coeliac disease. The CDR3 runs to 13 residues. V lost 8 bases to trimming and J lost 5 bases, with 15 bases between them. The germline CDR1 and CDR2 sequences are SGHTA and FQGNSA. The data were produced by immunoSEQ multiplex PCR, yet TCRdb's version contains in-frame clones alone and is incomplete. Seen here are 2,500 to 3,000 clones, under 70% observed once, and the top ten hold around 14%. The chain joins TRBV7-2 to TRBJ1-2, with a tentative D call TRBD1 (6 bases). The TCR sequence derives from a woman in her 70s with celiac disease on a gluten-free diet. The sequenced material came from lamina propria lymphocytes from the gut. DNA of the CDR3: TGTGCCAGCGAACCATGGCAGGGGTATGGCTACACCTTC. Residues: CASEPWQGYGYTF.